Shown below are 23 T cell receptor beta chains from a single sample sequenced in a study of cytomegalovirus exposure and HLA in healthy donors (dated by TCRdb to 2016 to 2017). The protocol used for the library was the immunoSEQ multiplex PCR assay. For the multiplex PCR, a mixture combining 60 forward primers for TCR Vbeta segments and 13 reverse primers for TCR Jbeta segments was used. TCRdb retrieved this table from immuneACCESS and kept in-frame rearrangements only. Not all clones are present; in checked studies, unresolved V genes account for under half, and no reason is known for the remainder. The sample has 150,000 to 200,000 clones on record, about 65% of them singletons. Around 7% of the sample goes to the ten largest clones. Sample: PBMCs. These TCRs come from a man aged 40-50 years in good health and CMV-seropositive.

This clone was observed a few times. The genes are TRBV20-1 and TRBJ2-7; D is undetermined. CDR1 and CDR2 from the germline V gene are DFQATT and SNEGSKA (reference sequence). This CDR3 region has 11 residues. Trimming took 1 base from V and 9 from J, leaving 10 bases between them. CDR3 in amino acids: CSARVSAGQYF. The CDR3 DNA is TGCAGTGCTAGAGTAAGCGCCGGGCAGTACTTC.

Here the CDR3 reads CASRPGTGYNEQFF. CDR3 nucleotides: TGTGCCAGCAGACCCGGGACAGGGTACAATGAGCAGTTCTTC. The V call is TRBV6-5, the J call TRBJ2-1, with TRBD1 matching over 9 bases. CDR3 length: 14 amino acids. The ends lost 6 bases at V and 4 bases at J; junction bases unmatched: 4. CDR1 MNHEY and CDR2 SVGAGI come from the germline V gene.

The genes are TRBV9 and TRBJ2-5; TRBD1 matches at 11 bases. The CDR3 runs to 17 residues. Germline-derived CDR1 and CDR2 are SGDLS and YYNGEE. With 4 bases clipped from V and 5 bases from J, the junction kept 13 bases outside the gene matches. The CDR3 DNA sequence: TGTGCCAGCAGCTTAGGCCCGGACAGGGGGCATGGGGAGACCCAGTACTTC. It codes for CASSLGPDRGHGETQYF.

This chain joins TRBV7-2 and TRBJ2-2; possibly TRBD2 for D (5 bases). This CDR3 has 16 amino acids. V was trimmed by 4 bases and J by 6 bases, leaving 18 bases between them. CDR1 SGHTA and CDR2 FQGNSA come from the germline V gene. DNA for the CDR3: TGTGCCAGCAGCTCTAAGGGCGGGCCGGCTCCCGGGGAGCTGTTTTTT. Translation gives CASSSKGGPAPGELFF.

This clone was seen just once. The rearrangement joins TRBV6-5 to TRBJ2-3, with 10 bases matching TRBD2. In germline, CDR1 is MNHEY, CDR2 SVGAGI. The CDR3 consists of 15 residues. The ends lost 4 bases at V and 3 bases at J; junction bases unmatched: 4. This CDR3 is CASSLAGGPTDTQYF. The CDR3 nucleotides read TGTGCCAGCAGTTTAGCGGGGGGACCGACAGATACGCAGTATTTT.

The CDR3 sequence is CASSLNDRAVTSTDTQYF. CDR3 bases: TGTGCCAGCAGTTTAAACGACAGGGCTGTGACTAGCACAGATACGCAGTATTTT. The chain carries TRBV27 and TRBJ2-3; 7 nucleotides line up with TRBD1. CDR1 MNHEY and CDR2 SMNVEV come from the germline V gene (reference sequence). Germline trimming cut 2 bases from V and 0 bases from J; bases unmatched to any gene: 11. There are 18 residues in the CDR3.

Only a few counts were recorded for this clone. V and J are TRBV2 and TRBJ1-5; D ambiguous. The V end was cut by 6 bases, the J end by 6 bases, with 12 bases between. CDR1 is SNHLY and CDR2 is FYNNEI in the germline V gene. The CDR3 spans 13 residues. The chain's CDR3 is CASRDGMRQPQHF. CDR3 bases: TGTGCCAGCAGGGACGGGATGCGTCAGCCCCAGCATTTT.

Here the CDR3 reads CASSLWREETQYF. CDR3 nucleotide sequence: TGTGCCAGCAGCTTGTGGAGGGAAGAGACCCAGTACTTC. The chain combines TRBV7-6 with TRBJ2-5; a possible D gene is TRBD2 (6 bases). The CDR3 consists of 13 residues. V lost 3 bases, J lost 3 bases, and 8 bases lay in between. CDR1 and CDR2 (germline): SGHVS, FNYEAQ.

The rearrangement uses TRBV4-3 and TRBJ2-1; 10 bases are shared with TRBD2. Trimming removed 0 bases from V and 2 bases from J; junction bases left unmatched: 1. The CDR3 consists of 16 residues. Germline V lookup: CDR1 LGHNA, CDR2 YSLEER. The CDR3 is CASSQELAGTYNEQFF. The CDR3 DNA reads TGCGCCAGCAGCCAAGAACTAGCGGGGACCTACAATGAGCAGTTCTTC.

The chain carries TRBV10-3 and TRBJ1-5; possibly TRBD1 for D (5 bases). Per germline, CDR1 ENHRY and CDR2 SYGVKD. This CDR3 is built from 12 residues. Trimming took 4 bases from V and 5 from J, leaving 6 bases between them. For the CDR3, the DNA is TGTGCCATCAGTGCCAGGGATCAGCCCCAGCATTTT. It codes for CAISARDQPQHF.

The chain has TRBV6-5 and TRBJ2-1; 9 bases map to TRBD2. This CDR3 comprises 15 residues. The germline CDR1 and CDR2 sequences are MNHEY and SVGAGI. The junction had 7 bases not matched to a gene; V was cut back by 6 bases and J by 4 bases. In nucleotides, the CDR3 is TGTGCCAGCAGGGCGGGGGGGGGAGGTTACAATGAGCAGTTCTTC. It yields the protein CASRAGGGGYNEQFF.

The V and J genes are TRBV7-8 and TRBJ2-3; possible D gene TRBD1, 5 bases. The CDR3 length is 17 residues. Trimming removed 1 base from V and 6 bases from J, with 20 bases in between. Looked up from germline, CDR1 is SGHVS and CDR2 is FQNEAQ. The chain's CDR3 is CASSLGQTVILMDTQYF. CDR3 in DNA: TGTGCCAGCAGCTTAGGACAGACCGTGATTTTGATGGATACGCAGTATTTT.

The chain carries TRBV10-3 and TRBJ1-4; tentatively, D is TRBD1 (5 bases). The V gene lost 8 bases and the J gene lost 5 bases, with 15 bases spanning the gap. This CDR3 comprises 14 residues. CDR1 and CDR2 from the germline V gene are ENHRY and SYGVKD. For the CDR3, the DNA is TGTGCCATCGGGGGGGGGACGGAGAATGAAAAACTGTTTTTT. Protein sequence: CAIGGGTENEKLFF.

This clone has only one observation. The chain carries TRBV4-1 and TRBJ2-1; 11 bases map to TRBD1. Germline lookup yields CDR1 MGHRA and CDR2 YSYEKL. J gave up 7 bases and V 0 bases, and 8 bases lay outside the gene matches. CDR3 length: 17 amino acids. In DNA form, the CDR3 reads TGCGCCAGCAGCCAAGATCAGGGACAGGGGGTTGGGAATGAGCAGTTCTTC. Translating gives CASSQDQGQGVGNEQFF.

This clone was detected a few times. The chain combines TRBV5-4 with TRBJ2-7, with D possibly matching TRBD1 (5 bases). CDR1 and CDR2 from the germline V gene are SGHNT and YYREEE (reference sequence). The CDR3 is 14 residues long. The V gene lost 0 bases and the J gene lost 2 bases, with 9 bases spanning the gap. CDR3 loop: CASSLEGRAYEQYF. The CDR3 region has the DNA TGTGCCAGCAGCTTGGAGGGCAGGGCCTACGAGCAGTACTTC.

About this clone itself: The same CDR3 arises from other DNA sequences in this sample as well. V is TRBV7-9 and J is TRBJ2-3; maybe TRBD1 (6 bases). The CDR3 sequence is 13 residues long. The V and J ends lost 5 bases and 4 bases respectively, with 10 bases between them. In germline, CDR1 is SEHNR, CDR2 FQNEAQ (reference sequence). CDR3 sequence: CASSPRGPDTQYF. CDR3 nucleotides: TGTGCCAGCAGCCCCAGGGGCCCAGATACGCAGTATTTT.

The rearrangement uses TRBV5-5 and TRBJ2-7, with 8 nucleotides matching TRBD1. CDR1 and CDR2 (germline): SGHKS, YYEKEE (reference sequence). The length of the CDR3 is 16 residues. Germline trimming cut 5 bases from V and 3 bases from J; bases unmatched to any gene: 13. The CDR3 bases are TGTGCCAGCAGTTTGACCGGACAGGGTCCCCTCTACGAGCAGTACTTC. It yields the protein CASSLTGQGPLYEQYF.

The rearrangement uses TRBV11-2 and TRBJ1-6; no definite D call. The CDR3 sequence is 18 residues long. Trimming took off 4 bases at V and 3 bases at J, with 19 bases between the two ends. Germline lookup yields CDR1 SGHAT and CDR2 FQNNGV. As DNA, the CDR3 is TGTGCCAGCAGCTCCTGGCGGGTGGCGGAGGTCTATAATTCACCCCTCCACTTT. Amino acids: CASSSWRVAEVYNSPLHF.

The chain recombines TRBV6-5 with TRBJ1-1; D is uncertain. V was shortened by 0 bases and J by 8 bases, with 13 bases between the two germline ends. The CDR3 is 14 residues long. Germline CDR1 MNHEY, CDR2 SVGAGI. The CDR3: CASSYSILATEAFF. CDR3 sequence (DNA): TGTGCCAGCAGTTACTCGATCCTCGCTACCGAAGCTTTCTTT.

This sequence joins TRBV7-6 and TRBJ2-7; D is possibly TRBD2 (6 bases). The CDR3 covers 16 residues. Germline V gene data show CDR1 as SGHVS and CDR2 as FNYEAQ. Trimming removed 2 bases at V and 5 bases at J, with 19 bases between. The DNA of the CDR3 is TGTGCCAGCAGCTTAACTCCCGGGGGAGGTATCGACGAGCAGTACTTC. This sequence encodes CASSLTPGGGIDEQYF.

This clone was counted a few times. The genes are TRBV5-1 and TRBJ2-1; 7 bases match TRBD2. J was trimmed by 9 bases and V by 4 bases; bases with no gene match: 7. The length of the CDR3 is 13 residues. Germline-derived CDR1 and CDR2 are SGHRS and YFSETQ. The CDR3 protein is CASSPGTGGEQFF. The CDR3, as DNA: TGCGCCAGCAGCCCTGGGACGGGGGGTGAGCAGTTCTTC.

This clone was observed a handful of times. Other nucleotide sequences in the sample specify the same CDR3. The chain carries TRBV5-1 and TRBJ1-4; D unclear. The germline V and J ends were trimmed by 0 bases and 7 bases, with 10 bases remaining between them. The V gene's germline CDR1 is SGHRS and CDR2 YFSETQ. CDR3 length: 14 residues. CDR3 nucleotides: TGCGCCAGCAGCTTGGGTGCAGGAGGTGAAAAACTGTTTTTT. Translating it yields CASSLGAGGEKLFF. Full variable domain (missing parts from reference TRBV5-1 and TRBJ1-4): KAGVTQTPRYLIKTRGQQVTLSCSPISGHRSVSWYQQTPGQGLQFLFEYFSETQRNKGNFPGRFSGRQFSNSRSEMNVSTLELGDSALYLCASSLGAGGEKLFFGSGTQLSVL.

The chain links TRBV4-2 to TRBJ2-2, with 8 bases identical to TRBD2. Germline V gene data show CDR1 as LGHNA and CDR2 as YNFKEQ. With V trimmed by 4 bases and J by 7 bases, 14 bases remained unmatched. This CDR3 is 17 amino acids long. CDR3 region: CASSRQDGGAPDGELFF. The CDR3, as DNA: TGTGCCAGCAGCCGTCAGGACGGGGGGGCCCCGGACGGGGAGCTGTTTTTT.